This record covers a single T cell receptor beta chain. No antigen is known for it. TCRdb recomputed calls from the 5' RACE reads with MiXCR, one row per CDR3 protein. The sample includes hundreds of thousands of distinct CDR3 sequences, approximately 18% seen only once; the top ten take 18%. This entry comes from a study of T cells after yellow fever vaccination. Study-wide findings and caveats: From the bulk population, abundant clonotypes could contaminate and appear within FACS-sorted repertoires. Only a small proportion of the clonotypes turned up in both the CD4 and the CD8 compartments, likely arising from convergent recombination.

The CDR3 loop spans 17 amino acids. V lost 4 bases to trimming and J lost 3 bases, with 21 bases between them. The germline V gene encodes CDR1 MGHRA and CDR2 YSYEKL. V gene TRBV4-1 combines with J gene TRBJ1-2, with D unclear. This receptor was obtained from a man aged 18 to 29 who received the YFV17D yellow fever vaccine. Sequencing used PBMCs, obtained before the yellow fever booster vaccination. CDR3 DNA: TGCGCCAGCAGCCGCCGAATCATGGATATCGCGGACTATGGCTACACCTTC. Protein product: CASSRRIMDIADYGYTF.